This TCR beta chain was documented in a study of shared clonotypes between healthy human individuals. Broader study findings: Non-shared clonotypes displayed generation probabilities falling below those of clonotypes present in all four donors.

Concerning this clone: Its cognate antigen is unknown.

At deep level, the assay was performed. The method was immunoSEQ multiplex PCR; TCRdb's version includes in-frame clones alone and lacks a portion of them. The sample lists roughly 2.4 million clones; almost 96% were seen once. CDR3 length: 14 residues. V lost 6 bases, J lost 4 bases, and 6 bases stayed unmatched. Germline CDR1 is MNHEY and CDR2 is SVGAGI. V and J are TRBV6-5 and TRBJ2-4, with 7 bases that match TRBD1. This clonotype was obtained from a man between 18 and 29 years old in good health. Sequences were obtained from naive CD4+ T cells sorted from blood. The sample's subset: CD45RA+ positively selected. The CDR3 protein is CASREGTAKNIQYF. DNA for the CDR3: TGTGCCAGCAGGGAAGGGACAGCTAAAAACATTCAGTACTTC.